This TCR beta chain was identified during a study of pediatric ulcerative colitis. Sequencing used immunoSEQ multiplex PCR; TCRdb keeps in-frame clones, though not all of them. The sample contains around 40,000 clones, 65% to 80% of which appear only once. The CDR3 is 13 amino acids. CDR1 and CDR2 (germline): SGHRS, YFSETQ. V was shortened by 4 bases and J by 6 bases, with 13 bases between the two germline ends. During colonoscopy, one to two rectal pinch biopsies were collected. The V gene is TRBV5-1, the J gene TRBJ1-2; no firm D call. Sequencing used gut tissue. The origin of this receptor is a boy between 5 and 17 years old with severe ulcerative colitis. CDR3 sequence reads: CASSPYGIDGYTF. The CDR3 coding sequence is TGCGCCAGCAGCCCCTATGGCATAGATGGCTACACCTTC.